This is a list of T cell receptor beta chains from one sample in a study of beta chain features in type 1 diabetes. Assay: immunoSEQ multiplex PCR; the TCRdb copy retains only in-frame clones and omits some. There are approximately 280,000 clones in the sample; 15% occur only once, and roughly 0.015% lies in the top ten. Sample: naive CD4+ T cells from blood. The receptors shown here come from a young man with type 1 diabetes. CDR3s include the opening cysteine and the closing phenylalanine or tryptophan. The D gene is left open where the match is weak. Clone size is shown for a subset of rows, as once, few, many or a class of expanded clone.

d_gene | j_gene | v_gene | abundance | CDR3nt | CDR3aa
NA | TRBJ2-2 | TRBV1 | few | TGCACCAGCAGCCGGCGGGGCACCGGGGAGCTGTTTTTT | CTSSRRGTGELFF
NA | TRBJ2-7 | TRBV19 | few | TGTGCCGGACTACGGGGCTCCTACGAGCAGTACTTC | CAGLRGSYEQYF
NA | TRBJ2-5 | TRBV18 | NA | TGTGCCAGCTCACCAGTGGAGGTTCAAGAGACCCAGTACTTC | CASSPVEVQETQYF
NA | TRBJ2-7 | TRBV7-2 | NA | TGTGCCAGCAGCTTAGGGGCGGGATCAGCCTCCTACGAGCAGTACTTC | CASSLGAGSASYEQYF
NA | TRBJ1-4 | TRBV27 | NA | TGTGCCAGCAGAGGGGGAGCAACTAATGAAAAACTGTTTTTT | CASRGGATNEKLFF
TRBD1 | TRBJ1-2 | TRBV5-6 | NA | TGTGCCAGCAGCTTGGTCGGACAGGGGAATGGCTACACCTTC | CASSLVGQGNGYTF
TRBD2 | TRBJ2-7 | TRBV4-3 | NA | TGCGCCAGCAGCCACCTAGCGGGGAACGCCTACGAGCAGTACTTC | CASSHLAGNAYEQYF
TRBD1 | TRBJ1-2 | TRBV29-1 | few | TGCAGCGTTAGGACAGGGCTGTTAGCTAACTATGGCTACACCTTC | CSVRTGLLANYGYTF
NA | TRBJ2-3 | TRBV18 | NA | TGTGCCAGCTCACCATACGGTCCCACAGATACGCAGTATTTT | CASSPYGPTDTQYF
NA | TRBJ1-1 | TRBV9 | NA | TGTGCCAGCAGCCCTTCAGGGAACACTGAAGCTTTCTTT | CASSPSGNTEAFF
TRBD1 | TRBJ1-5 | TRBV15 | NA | TGTGCCACCACCCTGACAGGGAGTGGTCGCAATCAGCCCCAGCATTTT | CATTLTGSGRNQPQHF
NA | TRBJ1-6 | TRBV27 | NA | TGTGCCAGCAGTTTATCAGTAGTGGTTAATTCACCCCTCCACTTT | CASSLSVVVNSPLHF
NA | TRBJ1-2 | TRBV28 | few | TGTGCCAGCAGTTCCTCGGGAGCTAACTATGGCTACACCTTC | CASSSSGANYGYTF
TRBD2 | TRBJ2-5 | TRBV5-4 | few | TGTGCCAGCAGCTTGGATTTCGCGCTAGCGGGACAAGAGACCCAGTACTTC | CASSLDFALAGQETQYF
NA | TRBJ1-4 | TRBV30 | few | TGTGCCTGGAGTGTTGTAAACGGGGAAAAACTGTTTTTT | CAWSVVNGEKLFF
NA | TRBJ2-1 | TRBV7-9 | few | TGTGCCAGCAGCCACAACCCGGGTACGGGGAACAATGAGCAGTTCTTC | CASSHNPGTGNNEQFF
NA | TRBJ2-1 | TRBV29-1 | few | TGCAGCGTTGAGCGGTTGCTAGTGAGCGGCAATGAGCAGTTCTTC | CSVERLLVSGNEQFF
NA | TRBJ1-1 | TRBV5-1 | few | TGCGCCAGCAGCTTGGCTATAGTGAGCACTGAAGCTTTCTTT | CASSLAIVSTEAFF
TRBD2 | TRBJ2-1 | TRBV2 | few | TGTGCCAGCAGCGTAGCGGGAGAGGACAATGAGCAGTTCTTC | CASSVAGEDNEQFF
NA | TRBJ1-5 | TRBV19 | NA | TGTGCCAGTAGTATCGGAGGTAACAATCAGCCCCAGCATTTT | CASSIGGNNQPQHF
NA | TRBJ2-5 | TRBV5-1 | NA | TGCGCCAGCAGCTACACGGGGATGGGAGAGACCCAGTACTTC | CASSYTGMGETQYF
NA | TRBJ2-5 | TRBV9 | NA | TGTGCCAGCAGCGTAAGTCTGCGCCAAGAGACCCAGTACTTC | CASSVSLRQETQYF
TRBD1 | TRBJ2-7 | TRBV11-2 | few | TGTGCCAGCAGCGTACTCCGGGACAGCCGCTCGGGGGAGCAGTACTTC | CASSVLRDSRSGEQYF
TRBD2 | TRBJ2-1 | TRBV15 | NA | TGTGCCACCAGCACCAAACCGGGACTAGCGGGAGGGACTTTCTACAATGAGCAGTTCTTC | CATSTKPGLAGGTFYNEQFF
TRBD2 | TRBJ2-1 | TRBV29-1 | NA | TGCAGCGCCTTTTCGGGGGGGCGATCAAGGAATGAGCAGTTCTTC | CSAFSGGRSRNEQFF
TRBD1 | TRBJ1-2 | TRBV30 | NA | TGTGCCTATCCGGGACAGCTAAAGGGAGGCTACACCTTC | CAYPGQLKGGYTF
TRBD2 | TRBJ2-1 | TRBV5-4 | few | TGTGCCAGCAGCCTCAATCCGGGAGGGGACAATGAGCAGTTCTTC | CASSLNPGGDNEQFF
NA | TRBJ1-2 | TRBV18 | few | TGTGCCAGCTCAGTCGACAGGATCAACTATGGCTACACCTTC | CASSVDRINYGYTF
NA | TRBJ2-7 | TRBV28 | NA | TGTGCCAGCAGTTCCGGACAGACCTACGAGCAGTACTTC | CASSSGQTYEQYF
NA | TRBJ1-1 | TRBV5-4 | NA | TGTGCCAGCAGCCTACAGGCTGAAGCTTTCTTT | CASSLQAEAFF
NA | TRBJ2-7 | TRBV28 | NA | TGTGCCAGCAGTTCCCGCGAGCAGTACTTC | CASSSREQYF
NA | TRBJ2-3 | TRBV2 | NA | TGTGCCAGCAGAAACAGGTTGCGCACAGATACGCAGTATTTT | CASRNRLRTDTQYF
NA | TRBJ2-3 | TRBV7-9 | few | TGTGCCAGCAGCTCATACGTTGACAGATCAGATACGCAGTATTTT | CASSSYVDRSDTQYF
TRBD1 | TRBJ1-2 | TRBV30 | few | TGTGCCTGGACCGGGACAGAATATGGCTACACCTTC | CAWTGTEYGYTF
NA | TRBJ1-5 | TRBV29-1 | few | TGCAGCGTTGTGCTGGTAAGCGGCAATCAGCCCCAGCATTTT | CSVVLVSGNQPQHF
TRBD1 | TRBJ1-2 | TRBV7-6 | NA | TGTGCCAGCAGCTTAGGGGACAGGGTCTATGGCTACACCTTC | CASSLGDRVYGYTF
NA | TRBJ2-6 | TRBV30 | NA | TGTGCCTGGGAACAGGGTCAATCTGGGGCCAACGTCCTGACTTTC | CAWEQGQSGANVLTF
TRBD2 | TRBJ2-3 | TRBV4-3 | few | TGCGCCAGCAGCCAAGTACTAGCGGGGGACACAGATACGCAGTATTTT | CASSQVLAGDTDTQYF
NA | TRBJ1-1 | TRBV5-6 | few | TGTGCCAGCAGCTTGGGTTCAAGGAGGTTGGGAGCTTTCTTT | CASSLGSRRLGAFF
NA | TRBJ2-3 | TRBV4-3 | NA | TGCGCCAGCAGCCAAGAAGGGAGGAGCACAGATACGCAGTATTTT | CASSQEGRSTDTQYF
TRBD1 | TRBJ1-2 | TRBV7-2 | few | TGTGCCAGCAGCTCCCACCGAGGGGGCAGGGTCTATGGCTACACCTTC | CASSSHRGGRVYGYTF
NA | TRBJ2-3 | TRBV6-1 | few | TGTGCCAGCAGCTATCAAGATACGCAGTATTTT | CASSYQDTQYF
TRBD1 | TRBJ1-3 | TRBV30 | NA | TGTGCCTGGAGTCGGACAGGCTCTGGAAACACCATATATTTT | CAWSRTGSGNTIYF
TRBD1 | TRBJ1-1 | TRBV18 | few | TGTGCCAGCTCACCACGGGACAGCACTGAAGCTTTCTTT | CASSPRDSTEAFF
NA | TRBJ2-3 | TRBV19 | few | TGTGCCAGTAGCGATAGATCCTGGGATACGCAGTATTTT | CASSDRSWDTQYF
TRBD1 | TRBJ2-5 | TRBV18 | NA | TGTGCCAGCTCCCGACAGGGGGTGGCTCTCCAAGAGACCCAGTACTTC | CASSRQGVALQETQYF